These T cell receptor beta chains were read from a single sample in a study of Ad26.COV2.S vaccination and SARS-CoV-2 variants. Using immunoSEQ multiplex PCR, the repertoire was profiled, and TCRdb retains in-frame clones only, with some absent. The table shows fewer than 150,000 clones, with 86% occurring only once. This specimen consisted of peripheral blood, obtained after recovery from COVID-19. The receptors come from a human donor who had recovered from COVID-19. The CDR3 runs from the conserved cysteine through the conserved F or W. D genes are given only for firm matches. Size tells how often a clone was seen (once, few, many) or the class of an expanded clone, and some rows leave it out.

>TRBJ1-6|TRBV10-3|-|12|-
TGTGCCATCAGGGGGGAACCTTCACCCCTCCACTTT
CAIRGEPSPLHF
>TRBJ1-6|TRBV7-2|TRBD1|15|many
TGTGCCAGCAGCCTATCACGGACAGGTGGTTCACCCCTCCACTTT
CASSLSRTGGSPLHF
>TRBJ2-7|TRBV28|-|14|-
TGTGCCAGCCGAGGTCGGGCGGGATCCTACGAGCAGTACTTC
CASRGRAGSYEQYF
>TRBJ2-1|TRBV5-4|-|16|-
TGTGCCAGCAGCTTGGAGGCAGGGGCCCTATACAATGAGCAGTTCTTC
CASSLEAGALYNEQFF
>TRBJ1-2|TRBV15|-|14|-
TGTGCCACCAGCAGAGGGGGCCGCTACGAAGGCTACACCTTC
CATSRGGRYEGYTF
>TRBJ2-1|TRBV7-8|TRBD2|16|-
TGTGCCAGCAGCTTTCTAGCGGGGGTACTTTACAATGAGCAGTTCTTC
CASSFLAGVLYNEQFF
>TRBJ1-1|TRBV9|-|15|-
TGTGCCAGCAGCGTAGGTGTGGGGAGTCCCACTGAAGCTTTCTTT
CASSVGVGSPTEAFF
>TRBJ2-3|TRBV6-2/TRBV6-3|-|14|once
TGTGCCAGCAGCCTCCCCTTCCGGACAGATACGCAGTATTTT
CASSLPFRTDTQYF
>TRBJ2-4|TRBV9|-|13|-
TGTGCCAGCAGCCCCGGGTATTCAAACATTCAGTACTTC
CASSPGYSNIQYF
>TRBJ1-4|TRBV18|-|15|-
TGTGCCAGCTCACCAGAAGCCGCCGCTAATGAAAAACTGTTTTTT
CASSPEAAANEKLFF
>TRBJ1-5|TRBV10-3|-|12|-
TGTGCCATCAGTGTCCAGGGGCAGCCCCAGCATTTT
CAISVQGQPQHF
>TRBJ1-2|TRBV28|-|15|-
TGTGCCAGCAGGACTTACGGGGTCGGTAACTATGGCTACACCTTC
CASRTYGVGNYGYTF
>TRBJ2-1|TRBV6-1|-|14|once
TGTGCCAGCAGTGAATCCCAGGGTCAGAGTGAGCAGTTCTTC
CASSESQGQSEQFF
>TRBJ1-2|TRBV7-9|-|16|-
TGTGCCAGCAGCTCCCCGGGCTTAGGGCCTAACTATGGCTACACCTTC
CASSSPGLGPNYGYTF
>TRBJ2-7|TRBV28|TRBD1|15|few
TGTGCCAGCAGTCCCCTGGACAGGGGAGGCTACGAGCAGTACTTC
CASSPLDRGGYEQYF
>TRBJ1-1|TRBV19|-|14|-
TGTGCCAGTAGTATCCCGGGAAGGAACACTGAAGCTTTCTTT
CASSIPGRNTEAFF
>TRBJ1-5|TRBV12-3/TRBV12-4|-|12|-
TGTGCCAGCAGGACCTCAGATCAGCCCCAGCATTTT
CASRTSDQPQHF
>TRBJ2-5|TRBV5-1|-|16|once
TGCGCCAGCAGCCCCAAAGAGCTGGGGACACCAGAGACCCAGTACTTC
CASSPKELGTPETQYF
>TRBJ1-4|TRBV3-1/TRBV3-2|-|14|-
TGTGCCAGCAGCCAAAGTCCAACTAATGAAAAACTGTTTTTT
CASSQSPTNEKLFF
>TRBJ2-2|TRBV5-1|-|13|-
TGCGCCAGCAGCTTGGCAATTACCGGGGAGCTGTTTTTT
CASSLAITGELFF
>TRBJ2-7|TRBV7-8|-|15|-
TGTGCCAGCAGCCGAACAGGGAACTCTAAGGACGAGCAGTACTTC
CASSRTGNSKDEQYF
>TRBJ1-1|TRBV5-1|-|13|-
TGCGCCAGCAGCCCGGAGGAGAACACTGAAGCTTTCTTT
CASSPEENTEAFF
>TRBJ1-5|TRBV7-9|-|16|-
TGTGCCAGCAGTACTACCGGGGGCGGGAGCAATCAGCCCCAGCATTTT
CASSTTGGGSNQPQHF
>TRBJ1-2|TRBV4-3|-|18|-
TGCGCCAGCAGCCAAGAACGAGGCAGGGCGGGTTCTTTCTGGGGCTACACCTTC
CASSQERGRAGSFWGYTF
>TRBJ2-2|TRBV15|-|17|-
TGTGCCACCGCCGGCATTCCAACTAATAAGAACACCGGGGAGCTGTTTTTT
CATAGIPTNKNTGELFF
>TRBJ2-7|TRBV7-2|-|14|-
TGTGCCAGCAGCACCGGGGACCGCTCCTACGAGCAGTACTTC
CASSTGDRSYEQYF
>TRBJ2-5|TRBV7-6|-|17|few
TGTGCCAGCGTGGGACTCCGTAGAAACAAAAACCAAGAGACCCAGTACTTC
CASVGLRRNKNQETQYF
>TRBJ2-3|TRBV9|-|16|-
TGTGCCAGCAGCGTAGATGAGGGGGGGGGCACAGATACGCAGTATTTT
CASSVDEGGGTDTQYF
>TRBJ2-1|TRBV15|-|16|-
TGTGCCATCAAGGGCGGGGCCCCTAGCTCCTACAATGAGCAGTTCTTC
CAIKGGAPSSYNEQFF
>TRBJ1-1|TRBV10-1|-|14|once
TGCGCCAGCAGTGAGTCGGGGGGGAACACTGAAGCTTTCTTT
CASSESGGNTEAFF
>TRBJ2-2|TRBV9|-|15|few
TGTGCCAGCAGCGGGGGGACAACGAACACCGGGGAGCTGTTTTTT
CASSGGTTNTGELFF
>TRBJ2-1|TRBV28|-|14|-
TGTGCCAGCAGGTGGGGCCAGCCTAACAATGAGCAGTTCTTC
CASRWGQPNNEQFF
>TRBJ2-1|TRBV18|-|16|-
TGTGCCAGCTCACCAGCCAAGGGGGTACCAGAGGCTGAGCAGTTCTTC
CASSPAKGVPEAEQFF
>TRBJ1-4|TRBV28|-|15|-
TGTGCCAGCAGTTTCTCTTACGAGGGGGATGAAAAACTGTTTTTT
CASSFSYEGDEKLFF
>TRBJ2-2|TRBV4-1|-|15|-
TGCGCCAGCAGCCAAGATGGGATTAGGGCCGGGGAGCTGTTTTTT
CASSQDGIRAGELFF
>TRBJ2-7|TRBV28|-|16|once
TGTGCCAGCAGTATGGGGCGGGGGCCGGGCTCCTACGAGCAGTACTTC
CASSMGRGPGSYEQYF